One sample yielded the 17 T cell receptor beta chains listed below, sequenced in a study of breast tumors, draining lymph nodes, adjacent tissues. TCRdb re-called the multiplex PCR reads through MiXCR, storing one row per CDR3 protein. Of fewer than 80,000 distinct CDR3 sequences listed, approximately 40% were seen once; the top ten hold over 7.5%. Material for sequencing was breast tumor tissue. The receptors originated from a female donor with breast cancer. Some clones in this sample may be carry-over from other donors' samples.

Ten or more counts support this clonotype. V usage is TRBV24-1 and J usage is TRBJ2-7, with 11 bases lining up with TRBD1. This CDR3 is 13 amino acids long. V was pared by 9 bases and J by 11 bases, with 11 bases of the junction left unmatched. Looked up from germline, CDR1 is KGHDR and CDR2 is SFDVKD. The CDR3 region has the DNA TGTGCCACCGGTGCGGGACAGGGGGGGCCTGAGTACTTC. Translated, it gives CATGAGQGGPEYF.

A single count supports this clonotype. The chain has TRBV11-2 and TRBJ2-5, with 7 bases that match TRBD1. This CDR3 has 18 residues. CDR1 is SGHAT, CDR2 FQNNGV, per germline. Trimming took 6 bases from V and 0 from J; bases not matched to a gene: 16. The CDR3 coding sequence is TGTGCCAGCAGTTCCGACAGAGACAGGGTAGGTCACCAAGAGACCCAGTACTTC. Translated: CASSSDRDRVGHQETQYF. The whole variable domain, filled in from reference TRBV11-2 and TRBJ2-5, reads EAGVAQSPRYKIIEKRQSVAFWCNPISGHATLYWYQQILGQGPKLLIQFQNNGVVDDSQLPKDRFSAERLKGVDSTLKIQPAKLEDSAVYLCASSSDRDRVGHQETQYFGPGTRLLVL.

This chain joins TRBV6-5 and TRBJ2-5, with D possibly matching TRBD2 (6 bases). The V gene's germline CDR1 is MNHEY and CDR2 SVGAGI. V was trimmed by 5 bases and J by 5 bases, leaving 18 bases between them. The CDR3 is made up of 15 amino acids. The CDR3, as DNA: TGTGCCAGCAGTCACCGCGGGGCGGCCGTTGAGACCCAGTACTTC. This codes for CASSHRGAAVETQYF.

This clonotype has ten or more counts. V and J are TRBV2 and TRBJ1-1, with 7 bases lining up with TRBD1. The CDR3 is made up of 15 amino acids. V lost 1 base to trimming and J lost 4 bases; unmatched junction nucleotides: 6. The germline CDR1 and CDR2 sequences are SNHLY and FYNNEI. CDR3 sequence reads: CASSEGGGGVTEAFF. The CDR3 region has the DNA TGTGCCAGCAGTGAAGGAGGGGGCGGAGTCACTGAAGCTTTCTTT.

A word on this clonotype: The junction and the germline gene differ at one end; a read error may be behind it. The genes are TRBV12-3 or TRBV12-4 and TRBJ2-2; 8 nucleotides align to TRBD1. The CDR3 covers 19 residues. CDR3 sequence reads: CASNQGAWDSLGYTWELFF. In nucleotides, the CDR3 is TGTGCCAGCAACCAGGGGGCCTGGGACAGCCTGGGCTACACCTGGGAGCTGTTTTTT.

This rearrangement joins TRBV9 to TRBJ2-5; D unresolved. This CDR3 has 15 amino acids. Looked up from germline, CDR1 is SGDLS and CDR2 is YYNGEE. V lost 0 bases, J lost 2 bases, and 11 bases lay in between. The CDR3 reads CASSVADRRQETQYF. The CDR3 bases are TGTGCCAGCAGCGTAGCAGACCGTAGGCAAGAGACCCAGTACTTC. Full variable domain (outside the CDR3, taken from reference TRBV9 and TRBJ2-5): DSGVTQTPKHLITATGQRVTLRCSPRSGDLSVYWYQQSLDQGLQFLIQYYNGEERAKGNILERFSAQQFPDLHSELNLSSLELGDSALYFCASSVADRRQETQYFGPGTRLLVL.

This clonotype was detected only once. V usage is TRBV20-1 and J usage is TRBJ1-4; D possibly corresponds to TRBD1 (5 bases). The CDR3 loop spans 14 amino acids. Trimming removed 1 base at V and 8 bases at J, with 14 bases between. The germline gives CDR1 DFQATT, CDR2 SNEGSKA (reference sequence). CDR3 coding DNA: TGCAGTGCTAGAGGTGGGACGGAAACCGAAAAACTGTTTTTT. It translates to CSARGGTETEKLFF.

This clonotype was seen at least ten times. The chain employs TRBV7-8 and TRBJ2-5; D not resolved. Trimming took off 3 bases at V and 1 base at J, with 6 bases between the two ends. Germline V gene data show CDR1 as SGHVS and CDR2 as FQNEAQ. CDR3 length: 13 amino acids. The CDR3 coding sequence is TGTGCCAGCAGCTTGGGTCCCCAAGAGACCCAGTACTTC. Its protein product is CASSLGPQETQYF.

This clonotype has a count of ten or more. This sequence joins TRBV30 and TRBJ1-1; D uncertain. CDR1 and CDR2 (germline): GTSNPN, SVGIG (reference sequence). The CDR3 sequence is 13 residues long. V was clipped by 4 bases and J by 2 bases, with 11 bases between them. As DNA, the CDR3 is TGTGCCTGGACCCAGTTGGTAAACACTGAAGCTTTCTTT. Translation: CAWTQLVNTEAFF.

There are many counts of this clonotype. This chain joins TRBV7-9 and TRBJ2-3; the D is unclear. V shed 4 bases and J shed 3 bases, with 11 bases lying between them. Germline CDR1 and CDR2: SEHNR and FQNEAQ (reference sequence). The CDR3 is 14 residues long. This CDR3 reads CASSSLDGTDTQYF. The CDR3 coding sequence is TGTGCCAGCAGCTCCCTGGACGGGACAGATACGCAGTATTTT.

This clonotype was counted a few times. It may be a read error: a sequence one base away is much more abundant. CDR3 nucleotides: TGTGCCAGCAGCTTGTTGGAGGCAGGCTACACCTTC. This translates into CASSLLEAGYTF. This sequence joins TRBV5-5 and TRBJ1-2; D ambiguous. CDR3 length: 12 amino acids. Between the trimmed V and J ends, which lost 1 base and 8 bases, there was a span of 9 bases. Germline V gene sequence: CDR1 SGHKS, CDR2 YYEKEE (reference sequence).

Many counts were recorded for this clonotype. The chain has TRBV27 and TRBJ2-2, with unresolved D. In germline, CDR1 is MNHEY, CDR2 SMNVEV (reference sequence). CDR3 size: 16 residues. Trimming took 0 bases from V and 1 from J, leaving 9 bases between them. The CDR3 DNA follows: TGTGCCAGCAGTTTATCGAGGCTTAGGAACACCGGGGAGCTGTTTTTT. This sequence encodes CASSLSRLRNTGELFF.

About this clonotype itself: At one end the junction does not follow the germline gene, possibly because of a read error. The chain links TRBV7-2 to TRBJ1-6; no firm D call. The germline CDR1 and CDR2 sequences are SGHTA and FQGNSA. The CDR3 loop spans 16 amino acids. CDR3 in amino acids: CASGLTADYYNSPLHF. CDR3 DNA: TGTGCCAGCGGCTTAACAGCGGACTACTATAACTCACCCCTCCACTTT.

This chain links TRBV24-1 with TRBJ1-5; D remains unclear. Germline V gene data show CDR1 as KGHDR and CDR2 as SFDVKD. V lost 10 bases and J lost 9, with 21 bases in between. The CDR3 has 14 residues. Here the CDR3 DNA reads TGTGCCACTTGCCTCAGAAAGGAAACCTTGCCCCAGCATTTT. This sequence encodes CATCLRKETLPQHF.

This clonotype showed up just once. The rearrangement links TRBV12-3 or TRBV12-4 to TRBJ1-1; D is uncertain. Trimming took off 8 bases at V and 6 bases at J, with 19 bases between the two ends. This CDR3 comprises 14 residues. The CDR3 reads CASASLRGGAEAFF. CDR3 coding DNA: TGTGCCAGCGCCTCTCTCCGGGGTGGGGCTGAAGCTTTCTTT.

Comments on this clonotype: Possible read error: a much larger clone is one base away. The chain recombines TRBV27 with TRBJ2-7; 7 nucleotides line up with TRBD1. Germline lookup yields CDR1 MNHEY and CDR2 SMNVEV (reference sequence). The CDR3 spans 13 residues. V lost 5 bases to trimming and J lost 7 bases; unmatched junction nucleotides: 8. This CDR3 is CASSLSGTDEQYF. The CDR3 DNA reads TGTGCCAGCAGTCTCTCAGGGACAGATGAGCAGTACTTC.

This clonotype has a count of ten or more. The J gene is TRBJ2-2, the V gene TRBV20-1; D perhaps matches TRBD2 (6 bases). Trimming stripped 5 bases from V and 7 bases from J, with 17 bases between. CDR1 and CDR2 (germline): DFQATT, SNEGSKA (reference sequence). The length of the CDR3 is 14 residues. In DNA, the CDR3 is TGCAGTGCTGCTTCCGGGACTTGGCTCGGGGAGCTGTTTTTT. Its translation is CSAASGTWLGELFF.